These 10 T cell receptor beta chains share one sample of origin, sequenced in a study of identical twins listed by TCRdb under 2016. Library method: 5' RACE. The sequencing machine was an Illumina HiSeq 2000. TCRdb reanalyzed the raw reads on its own, using fastp at Q25 for trimming and MiXCR for clone calling, and kept in-frame beta chains. Each CDR3 protein gets just one entry, which takes the most common genes and DNA from the rows behind it. For this sample the table gives 570,000 or so distinct CDR3 sequences, of which 9.6% were detected only once. Around 3.1% of the sample belongs to the ten largest clones. The data also belong to a second study, concerning yellow fever vaccine responses in identical twins.

The sequenced sample consisted of PBMCs. Receptors originate from a woman between 18 and 30 years old in good health.

The chain recombines TRBV20-1 with TRBJ2-3; D is perhaps TRBD2 (6 bases). This CDR3 region has 14 residues. V was clipped by 5 bases and J by 2 bases, with 14 bases between them. Germline values: CDR1 DFQATT, CDR2 SNEGSKA (reference sequence). The CDR3 sequence is CSARRWRDTDTQYF. CDR3 bases: TGCAGTGCTCGCCGCTGGAGGGACACAGATACGCAGTATTTT.

The chain joins TRBV6-1 to TRBJ1-1, with D perhaps TRBD1 (6 bases). CDR3 length equals 13 residues. Trimming removed 9 bases from V and 5 bases from J, with 16 bases in between. Germline V gene data show CDR1 as MNHNS and CDR2 as SASEGT. The CDR3 protein is CASGGGFGTEAFF. CDR3 nucleotide sequence: TGTGCCAGTGGAGGGGGATTCGGTACTGAAGCTTTCTTT.

This sequence joins TRBV30 and TRBJ2-7, with TRBD2 as a possible D gene (6 bases). The CDR3 totals 13 residues. The V end was cut by 2 bases, the J end by 0 bases, with 8 bases between. The germline gives CDR1 GTSNPN, CDR2 SVGIG (reference sequence). The CDR3 nucleotides are TGTGCCTGGAGTTTGGGGGGCTCCTACGAGCAGTACTTC. This translates into CAWSLGGSYEQYF.

The V gene is TRBV7-9, the J gene TRBJ2-1, with a possible D match to TRBD2 (6 bases). Germline CDR1 is SEHNR and CDR2 is FQNEAQ (reference sequence). CDR3 size: 16 residues. The ends were cut back, 2 bases at V and 1 base at J, with 12 bases in the middle. CDR3 sequence: CASSLYEGRSYNEQFF. CDR3 DNA: TGTGCCAGCAGCTTATACGAAGGGAGGTCCTACAATGAGCAGTTCTTC.

This clonotype has just a few counts. CDR3 DNA: TGTGCCAGCAGTATTTCTTTTGGACCCGGGGATACGCAGTATTTT. The encoded protein is CASSISFGPGDTQYF. V gene TRBV25-1 combines with J gene TRBJ2-3; D unresolved. V was clipped by 5 bases and J by 6 bases, with 18 bases between them. Germline assignment: CDR1 MGHDK and CDR2 SYGVNS. The CDR3 totals 15 residues.

Points on this clonotype: Since a much larger clone is just one base distant, this may be a read error. The rearrangement links TRBV5-1 to TRBJ2-3; no clear D. Germline CDR1 and CDR2: SGHRS and YFSETQ. CDR3 length equals 13 residues. This CDR3 reads CSSSFDNADTQYF. DNA for the CDR3: TGCTCCAGCAGCTTCGACAATGCAGATACGCAGTATTTT.

This clonotype was observed many times. The V call is TRBV5-1, the J call TRBJ1-1; TRBD1 matches at 10 bases. V lost 1 base, J lost 5 bases, and 8 bases stayed unmatched. CDR1 and CDR2 from the germline V gene are SGHRS and YFSETQ. The CDR3 spans 16 residues. Written as DNA, the CDR3 is TGCGCCAGCAGCTTGTCTAGGACAGGGGGATTTACTGAAGCTTTCTTT. Its protein product is CASSLSRTGGFTEAFF. Combining the CDR3 with reference TRBV5-1 and TRBJ1-1 gives the whole variable domain KAGVTQTPRYLIKTRGQQVTLSCSPISGHRSVSWYQQTPGQGLQFLFEYFSETQRNKGNFPGRFSGRQFSNSRSEMNVSTLELGDSALYLCASSLSRTGGFTEAFFGQGTRLTVV.

This clonotype was seen at least ten times. The chain links TRBV7-2 to TRBJ2-1; 8 nucleotides match TRBD2. Trimming took 6 bases from V and 3 from J; bases not matched to a gene: 7. Germline-derived CDR1 and CDR2 are SGHTA and FQGNSA. The CDR3 has 15 amino acids. CDR3 amino acids: CASRSSGYVYNEQFF. The CDR3 DNA reads as TGTGCCAGCAGATCTAGCGGGTATGTCTACAATGAGCAGTTCTTC.

This clonotype was seen more than once but under ten times. V and J are TRBV6-1 and TRBJ2-5; 11 bases fit TRBD1. Germline loops: CDR1 MNHNS, CDR2 SASEGT. V gave up 6 bases and J gave up 5 bases; unmatched junction bases: 11. This CDR3 is built from 16 residues. CDR3 in amino acids: CASRRRDRGGRETQYF. DNA of the CDR3: TGTGCCAGCAGGAGAAGGGACAGGGGGGGAAGGGAGACCCAGTACTTC.

This clonotype was counted a few times. This chain connects TRBV12-3 or TRBV12-4 to TRBJ1-2; D remains ambiguous. Trimming took 3 bases from V and 2 from J, leaving 13 bases between them. The CDR3 length is 15 residues. CDR3 amino acids: CASSFRFSPNYGYTF. The CDR3 DNA reads TGTGCCAGCAGTTTTAGGTTCAGCCCAAACTATGGCTACACCTTC.